This TCR beta chain was profiled in a study of early T cells in non-severe SARS-CoV-2 infection. This clonotype was seen at least ten times. V lost 5 bases and J lost 2, with 9 bases in between. Per germline, CDR1 MNHEY and CDR2 SVGAGI. CDR3 length: 13 amino acids. TCRdb reprocessed the 5' RACE reads with MiXCR, giving one entry per CDR3 protein. The sample has 46,000 or so distinct CDR3 sequences, roughly 4% seen once; the top ten hold about 3%. The rearrangement joins TRBV6-5 to TRBJ1-2, with a possible D match to TRBD1 (5 bases). Sequencing was carried out using whole blood. The source of this sequence is an adult who was a healthcare worker with PCR-confirmed SARS-CoV-2 infection or an uninfected control (not recorded which). CDR3 nucleotide sequence: TGTGCCAGCAGTCCACAGGACAACTATGGCTACACCTTC. It encodes CASSPQDNYGYTF.